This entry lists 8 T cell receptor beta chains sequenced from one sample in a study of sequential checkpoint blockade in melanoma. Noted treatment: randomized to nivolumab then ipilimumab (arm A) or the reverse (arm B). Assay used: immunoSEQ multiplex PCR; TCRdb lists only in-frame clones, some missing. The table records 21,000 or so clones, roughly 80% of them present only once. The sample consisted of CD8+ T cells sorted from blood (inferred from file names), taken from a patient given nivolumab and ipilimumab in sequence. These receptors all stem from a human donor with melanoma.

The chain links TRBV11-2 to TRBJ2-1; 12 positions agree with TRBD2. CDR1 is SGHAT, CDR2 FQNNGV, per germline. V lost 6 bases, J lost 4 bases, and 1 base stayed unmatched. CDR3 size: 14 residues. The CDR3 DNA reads TGTGCCAGCAGGACTAGCGGGAGATACAATGAGCAGTTCTTC. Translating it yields CASRTSGRYNEQFF. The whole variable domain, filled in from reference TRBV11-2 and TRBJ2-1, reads EAGVAQSPRYKIIEKRQSVAFWCNPISGHATLYWYQQILGQGPKLLIQFQNNGVVDDSQLPKDRFSAERLKGVDSTLKIQPAKLEDSAVYLCASRTSGRYNEQFFGPGTRLTVL.

In nucleotides, the CDR3 is TGTGCCAGCAGCCGGACAGCTTGGGCTTTCTTT. Residues: CASSRTAWAFF. V usage is TRBV11-2 and J usage is TRBJ1-1; possibly TRBD1 for D (6 bases). Germline loops: CDR1 SGHAT, CDR2 FQNNGV. The CDR3 runs to 11 residues. With 5 bases removed from V and 11 bases from J, the gap between germline ends came to 12 bases.

As DNA, the CDR3 is TGTGCCAGCAGCATGGGGTCAGGGGGGACCGGGGAGCTGTTTTTT. Encoded protein: CASSMGSGGTGELFF. The V call is TRBV13, the J call TRBJ2-2; possibly TRBD1 for D (7 bases). The CDR3 is 15 residues long. The germline V and J ends were trimmed by 5 bases and 5 bases, with 15 bases remaining between them. The germline V gene has CDR1 PRHDT and CDR2 FYEKMQ (reference sequence). The entire variable domain, with the rest obtained from reference TRBV13 and TRBJ2-2, is as follows: AAGVIQSPRHLIKEKRETATLKCYPIPRHDTVYWYQQGPGQDPQFLISFYEKMQSDKGSIPDRFSAQQFSDYHSELNMSSLELGDSALYFCASSMGSGGTGELFFGEGSRLTVL.

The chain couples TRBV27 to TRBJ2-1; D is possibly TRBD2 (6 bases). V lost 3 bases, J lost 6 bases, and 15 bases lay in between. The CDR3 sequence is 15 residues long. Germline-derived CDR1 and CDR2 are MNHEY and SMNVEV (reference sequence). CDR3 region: CASSFHTGLLNEQFF. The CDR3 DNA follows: TGTGCCAGCAGTTTCCATACGGGACTGCTCAATGAGCAGTTCTTC.

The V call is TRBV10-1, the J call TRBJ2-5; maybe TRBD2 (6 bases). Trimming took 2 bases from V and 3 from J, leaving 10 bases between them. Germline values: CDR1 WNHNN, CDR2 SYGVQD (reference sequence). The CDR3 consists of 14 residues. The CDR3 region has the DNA TGCGCCAGCAGTGAGATCGGCGGGGAAGAGACCCAGTACTTC. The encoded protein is CASSEIGGEETQYF.

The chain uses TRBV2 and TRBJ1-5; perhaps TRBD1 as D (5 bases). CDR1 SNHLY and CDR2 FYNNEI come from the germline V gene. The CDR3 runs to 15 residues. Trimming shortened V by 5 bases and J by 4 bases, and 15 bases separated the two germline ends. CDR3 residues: CASSRGGRENQPQHF. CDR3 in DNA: TGTGCCAGCAGTCGGGGCGGACGGGAGAATCAGCCCCAGCATTTT.

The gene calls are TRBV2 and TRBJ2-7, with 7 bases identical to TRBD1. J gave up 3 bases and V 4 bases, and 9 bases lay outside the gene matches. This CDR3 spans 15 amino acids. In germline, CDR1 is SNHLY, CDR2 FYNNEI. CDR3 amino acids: CASSAWTGLGYEQYF. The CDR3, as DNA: TGTGCCAGCAGTGCCTGGACAGGTTTAGGCTACGAGCAGTACTTC.

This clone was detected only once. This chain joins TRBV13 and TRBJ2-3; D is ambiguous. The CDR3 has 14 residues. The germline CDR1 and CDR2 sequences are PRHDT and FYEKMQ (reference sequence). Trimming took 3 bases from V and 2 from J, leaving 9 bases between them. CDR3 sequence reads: CASSFVGPTDTQYF. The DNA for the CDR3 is TGTGCCAGCAGCTTTGTGGGCCCCACAGATACGCAGTATTTT.